These 29 T cell receptor beta chains were sequenced from one sample in a study of T cell repertoires in cytomegalovirus infection. Antigens of these TCRs are unknown. TCRdb recomputed calls from the reads with MiXCR, one row per CDR3 protein. The top ten hold about 20% of the sample, which has about 700,000 distinct CDR3 sequences, approximately 33% seen once. Sequenced material: cultured PBMCs, taken from culture after CMV antigen stimulation. The receptors were sampled from a human donor in good health (CMV status not recorded). Some clones in this sample may be carry-over from other donors' samples.

In its sample, this clonotype was seen a few times. The chain couples TRBV7-8 to TRBJ2-7; TRBD2 agrees at 9 bases. J lost 3 bases, V lost 4 bases, and 10 bases had no gene match. Germline assignment: CDR1 SGHVS and CDR2 FQNEAQ. The CDR3 length is 16 residues. CDR3 nucleotide sequence: TGTGCCAGCAGCTCCCCTCCGACTAGCGGAAGCTACGAGCAGTACTTC. Protein: CASSSPPTSGSYEQYF.

The V call is TRBV7-2, the J call TRBJ2-1, with TRBD2 identical over 9 bases. This CDR3 is built from 16 residues. The trim removed 6 bases at V and 8 bases at J, leaving 14 bases unmatched. CDR1 is SGHTA, CDR2 FQGNSA, per germline. The CDR3, as DNA: TGTGCCAGCAGTCGGAGGGTAGCGGGAGTTACGCATGAGCAGTTCTTC. This translates into CASSRRVAGVTHEQFF.

This clonotype has a count of ten or more. The V gene is TRBV20-1, the J gene TRBJ2-5, with D uncertain. Germline V gene data show CDR1 as DFQATT and CDR2 as SNEGSKA (reference sequence). The CDR3 runs to 11 residues. The DNA of the CDR3 is TGCAGCGGTCAGGTAGAAGAGACCCAGTACTTC. Protein sequence: CSGQVEETQYF.

The chain employs TRBV20-1 and TRBJ2-7; TRBD2 might be the D (5 bases). Germline CDR1 DFQATT, CDR2 SNEGSKA (reference sequence). The CDR3 contains 10 residues. V was clipped by 6 bases and J by 6 bases, with 9 bases between them. Here the CDR3 reads CSAGASEQYF. DNA for the CDR3: TGCAGTGCGGGAGCGAGCGAGCAGTACTTC.

This clonotype was picked up a small number of times. V gene TRBV7-2 combines with J gene TRBJ1-3; D is uncertain. Trimming took off 5 bases at V and 2 bases at J, with 7 bases between the two ends. Germline-derived CDR1 and CDR2 are SGHTA and FQGNSA. The CDR3 contains 13 residues. The CDR3 DNA reads as TGTGCCAGCAGCCCCCCGACTGGAAACACCATATATTTT. Residues: CASSPPTGNTIYF.

The chain recombines TRBV6-1 with TRBJ1-1; no clear D gene. Trimming removed 7 bases from V and 3 bases from J, with 6 bases in between. Germline CDR1 is MNHNS and CDR2 is SASEGT. The CDR3 spans 11 residues. The CDR3 region has the DNA TGTGCCAGCATTCTATACACTGAAGCTTTCTTT. Its translation is CASILYTEAFF.

V gene TRBV11-2 combines with J gene TRBJ2-3; 11 nucleotides match TRBD1. Trimming cost V 5 bases and J 4 bases; bases outside gene matches: 5. Germline V gene sequence: CDR1 SGHAT, CDR2 FQNNGV. This CDR3 has 15 amino acids. The chain's CDR3 is CASSPRTGGPDTQYF. As DNA, the CDR3 is TGTGCCAGCAGCCCAAGGACAGGGGGCCCAGATACGCAGTATTTT.

The genes are TRBV11-2 and TRBJ2-3; D may be TRBD1 (5 bases). CDR1 and CDR2 from the germline V gene are SGHAT and FQNNGV. Trimming took 4 bases from V and 2 from J, leaving 16 bases between them. The CDR3 is made up of 16 amino acids. The CDR3 here is CASSWGRMGYTDTQYF. The CDR3 nucleotides are TGTGCCAGCAGCTGGGGCAGAATGGGTTACACAGATACGCAGTATTTT.

This clonotype was detected only a few times. The genes are TRBV12-3 or TRBV12-4 and TRBJ2-3; 10 nucleotides align to TRBD2. The CDR3 spans 16 residues. V was clipped by 3 bases and J by 6 bases; unmatched bases: 9. The CDR3 DNA is TGTGCCAGCAGTTTCCGAGCGGGGGGGAGAGCGGATACGCAGTATTTT. Its translation is CASSFRAGGRADTQYF.

CDR3 DNA sequence: TGTGCCAGTAGTATGGTATCCGGGCAGCCCATCTATAATTCACCCCTCCACTTT. It translates to CASSMVSGQPIYNSPLHF. The V call is TRBV19, the J call TRBJ1-6; D is unresolved. Germline V gene lookup returns CDR1 LNHDA and CDR2 SQIVND (reference sequence). V was shortened by 3 bases and J by 3 bases, with 18 bases between the two germline ends. This CDR3 region has 18 residues.

This chain joins TRBV6-2 or TRBV6-3 and TRBJ1-5, with D uncertain. Deletions cut 7 bases from V and 7 bases from J, with 11 bases between. Germline values: CDR1 MNHEY, CDR2 SVGEGT. The CDR3 has 12 residues. The CDR3 DNA follows: TGTGCCAGCACCCAAAGAGAACAGCCCCAGCATTTT. This codes for CASTQREQPQHF.

This chain connects TRBV7-6 to TRBJ2-7, with TRBD2 matching 14 bases. This CDR3 is built from 16 residues. The trim removed 1 base at V and 6 bases at J, leaving 5 bases unmatched. CDR1 is SGHVS, CDR2 FNYEAQ, per germline. CDR3 loop: CASSLVGLAGVSEQYF. The CDR3 coding sequence is TGTGCCAGCAGCTTAGTGGGACTAGCGGGAGTCTCCGAGCAGTACTTC.

The chain employs TRBV12-3 or TRBV12-4 and TRBJ2-1; TRBD2 matches 10 bases. V was clipped by 2 bases and J by 5 bases; unmatched bases: 9. The CDR3 consists of 17 residues. The CDR3 spells CASSLRTSGEPNNEQFF. As DNA, the CDR3 is TGTGCCAGCAGTTTACGAACTAGCGGGGAACCAAACAATGAGCAGTTCTTC.

This clonotype showed up just a few times. This chain joins TRBV19 and TRBJ2-3; a possible D gene is TRBD1 (6 bases). V was cut by 5 bases and J by 2 bases, with 14 bases left in between. CDR3 length equals 15 residues. The germline V gene encodes CDR1 LNHDA and CDR2 SQIVND (reference sequence). The CDR3 coding sequence is TGTGCCAGTAGTCGTGGACAGCTTAACACAGATACGCAGTATTTT. Amino acid sequence: CASSRGQLNTDTQYF.

This chain joins TRBV6-6 and TRBJ1-4, with TRBD1 as a possible D gene (6 bases). Germline lookup yields CDR1 MNHNY and CDR2 SVGAGI (reference sequence). The CDR3 loop spans 13 amino acids. Trimming cost V 8 bases and J 6 bases, with 13 bases left between them. The CDR3 DNA reads TGTGCCAGCCGAGGGGGTGGAGATGAAAAACTGTTTTTT. This encodes CASRGGGDEKLFF.

The chain couples TRBV9 to TRBJ2-1; 10 bases agree with TRBD2. The V gene end was trimmed by 4 bases and the J gene end by 4 bases; junction bases not matched to a gene: 5. CDR3 length: 15 amino acids. Germline V gene sequence: CDR1 SGDLS, CDR2 YYNGEE. In DNA form, the CDR3 reads TGTGCCAGCAGCTCAGCGGGGGGGGGTTACAATGAGCAGTTCTTC. Translating gives CASSSAGGGYNEQFF.

The gene calls are TRBV19 and TRBJ2-7; D is perhaps TRBD2 (6 bases). The CDR3 is 16 amino acids. The V and J ends lost 5 bases and 3 bases respectively, with 20 bases between them. Germline values: CDR1 LNHDA, CDR2 SQIVND (reference sequence). CDR3: CASSPRDSRGLYEQYF. The CDR3 coding sequence is TGTGCCAGTAGTCCGAGGGACTCGAGGGGCCTCTACGAGCAGTACTTC.

This clonotype has just a few counts. The J gene is TRBJ1-5, the V gene TRBV6-1; D might be TRBD1 (6 bases). Trimming cost V 0 bases and J 0 bases, with 21 bases left between them. The CDR3 extends over 20 amino acids. Germline V gives CDR1 MNHNS, CDR2 SASEGT. This CDR3 reads CASSEATRSDRQRSNQPQHF. Written as DNA, the CDR3 is TGTGCCAGCAGTGAAGCAACTAGGTCGGACAGACAACGTAGCAATCAGCCCCAGCATTTT.

This clonotype was recorded a few times. The chain uses TRBV5-6 and TRBJ1-1, with 8 bases that match TRBD1. This CDR3 contains 17 residues. V gave up 3 bases and J gave up 0 bases; unmatched junction bases: 10. CDR1 and CDR2 (germline): SGHDT, YYEEEE. CDR3 region: CASSSLTGANLNTEAFF. CDR3 nucleotides: TGTGCCAGCAGCTCCCTGACAGGGGCCAACCTGAACACTGAAGCTTTCTTT.

The genes are TRBV2 and TRBJ1-4; 8 bases agree with TRBD1. The ends lost 10 bases at V and 3 bases at J; junction bases unmatched: 4. Germline values: CDR1 SNHLY, CDR2 FYNNEI. There are 13 residues in the CDR3. In nucleotides, the CDR3 is TGTGCCACCCAGGGGGCGGCTAATGAAAAACTGTTTTTT. This gives the protein CATQGAANEKLFF.

This rearrangement joins TRBV7-2 to TRBJ2-3; a possible D gene is TRBD1 (5 bases). This CDR3 region has 13 residues. Germline-derived CDR1 and CDR2 are SGHTA and FQGNSA. Trimming took 5 bases from V and 2 from J, leaving 8 bases between them. Here the CDR3 DNA reads TGTGCCAGCAGCATAGGACACACAGATACGCAGTATTTT. It translates to CASSIGHTDTQYF. Together with reference TRBV7-2 and TRBJ2-3, the CDR3 gives the full variable domain: GAGVSQSPSNKVTEKGKDVELRCDPISGHTALYWYRQSLGQGLEFLIYFQGNSAPDKSGLPSDRFSAERTGGSVSTLTIQRTQQEDSAVYLCASSIGHTDTQYFGPGTRLTVL.

The rearrangement uses TRBV4-2 and TRBJ1-2, with D perhaps TRBD1 (6 bases). Germline CDR1 is LGHNA and CDR2 is YNFKEQ. V was pared by 3 bases and J by 1 base, with 9 bases between. CDR3 size: 14 residues. The CDR3 coding sequence is TGTGCCAGCAGCCACCCGGACAGTAACTATGGCTACACCTTC. This gives the protein CASSHPDSNYGYTF.

The rearrangement uses TRBV4-3 and TRBJ2-7; D remains unclear. The germline V gene has CDR1 LGHNA and CDR2 YSLEER. The CDR3 is 13 amino acids. V lost 1 base, J lost 3 bases, and 7 bases lay in between. The CDR3 protein is CASSQAVDYEQYF. CDR3 in DNA: TGCGCCAGCAGCCAAGCGGTAGACTACGAGCAGTACTTC.

In this sample, this clonotype turned up many times. CDR3: CASSSPRERDRGAATPNYGYTF. The CDR3 DNA reads as TGTGCCAGCAGCTCCCCTCGGGAACGGGACAGGGGAGCGGCCACCCCGAACTATGGCTACACCTTC. V and J are TRBV7-9 and TRBJ1-2, with TRBD1 identical over 10 bases. Trimming at V came to 4 bases and at J to 2 bases, leaving 25 bases not matched to a gene. This CDR3 contains 22 residues. Germline loops: CDR1 SEHNR, CDR2 FQNEAQ (reference sequence).

There are a few counts of this clonotype. This chain uses TRBV5-1 with TRBJ2-1; maybe TRBD2 (5 bases). The CDR3 is 16 amino acids. Trimming took off 4 bases at V and 2 bases at J, with 16 bases between the two ends. Germline CDR1 and CDR2: SGHRS and YFSETQ. The CDR3 loop is CASSPWGVGTYNEQFF. CDR3 sequence (DNA): TGCGCCAGCAGCCCTTGGGGAGTGGGGACCTACAATGAGCAGTTCTTC.

The gene calls are TRBV5-4 and TRBJ2-7; 12 bases match TRBD1. Germline V CDR1 and CDR2: SGHNT, YYREEE (reference sequence). V shed 7 bases and J 4 bases; nucleotides not matched to a gene: 6. CDR3 length: 14 residues. The CDR3 bases are TGTGCCAGCGGGCCGGGACAGGGGGCTTACGAGCAGTACTTC. Its translation: CASGPGQGAYEQYF.

As for this clonotype: This may be a read error: a much more frequent sequence differs by one nucleotide. The chain employs TRBV7-2 and TRBJ1-6, with a weak D call TRBD1 (5 bases). This CDR3 has 17 amino acids. Looked up from germline, CDR1 is SGHTA and CDR2 is FQGNSA. Trimming took off 4 bases at V and 15 bases at J, with 28 bases between the two ends. Here the CDR3 reads CASSSYGGTGSRAHLHF. The DNA for the CDR3 is TGTGCCAGCAGCTCTTACGGGGGGACGGGCTCCCGTGCACACCTCCACTTT. The full variable domain, rest sourced from reference TRBV7-2 and TRBJ1-6, is GAGVSQSPSNKVTEKGKDVELRCDPISGHTALYWYRQSLGQGLEFLIYFQGNSAPDKSGLPSDRFSAERTGGSVSTLTIQRTQQEDSAVYLCASSSYGGTGSRAHLHFGNGTRLTVT.

The V call is TRBV7-2, the J call TRBJ2-3; the match to TRBD2 covers 8 bases. CDR1 is SGHTA and CDR2 is FQGNSA in the germline V gene. The trim removed 1 base at V and 4 bases at J, leaving 7 bases unmatched. This CDR3 has 16 amino acids. CDR3 sequence (DNA): TGTGCCAGCAGCTTAGTCGGCGGGAGGAGGGCAGATACGCAGTATTTT. It encodes CASSLVGGRRADTQYF.

This clonotype occurred a few times. This rearrangement joins TRBV12-3 or TRBV12-4 to TRBJ1-5, with unresolved D. The CDR3 extends over 15 amino acids. The V gene lost 4 bases and the J gene lost 0 bases, with 10 bases spanning the gap. The CDR3 nucleotides read TGTGCCAGCAGTTCAGGCGGTAGTAGCAATCAGCCCCAGCATTTT. This sequence encodes CASSSGGSSNQPQHF.